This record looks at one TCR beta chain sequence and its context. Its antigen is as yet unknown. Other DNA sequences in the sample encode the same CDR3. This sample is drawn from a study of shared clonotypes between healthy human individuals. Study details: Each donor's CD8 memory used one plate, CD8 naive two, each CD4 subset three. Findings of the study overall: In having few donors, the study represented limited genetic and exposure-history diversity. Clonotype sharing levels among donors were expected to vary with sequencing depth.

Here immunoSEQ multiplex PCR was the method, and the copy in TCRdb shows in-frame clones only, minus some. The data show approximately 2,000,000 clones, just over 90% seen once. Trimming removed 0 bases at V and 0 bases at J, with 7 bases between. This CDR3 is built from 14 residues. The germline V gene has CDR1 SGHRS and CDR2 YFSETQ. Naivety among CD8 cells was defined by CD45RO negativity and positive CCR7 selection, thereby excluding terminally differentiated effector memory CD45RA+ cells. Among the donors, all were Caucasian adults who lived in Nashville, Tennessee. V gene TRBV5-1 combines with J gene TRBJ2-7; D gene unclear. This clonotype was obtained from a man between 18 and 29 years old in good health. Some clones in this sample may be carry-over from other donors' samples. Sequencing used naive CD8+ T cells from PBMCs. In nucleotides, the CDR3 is TGCGCCAGCAGCTTGGCAGGCATCTCCTACGAGCAGTACTTC. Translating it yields CASSLAGISYEQYF.